This T cell receptor (beta chain) was captured by sequencing in a study of cytomegalovirus exposure and HLA in healthy donors. Germline-derived CDR1 and CDR2 are SGHAT and FQNNGV. This CDR3 region has 14 residues. After removal of 4 bases from V and 4 bases from J, the junction contained 5 bases not matched to a gene. Study results and limitations: Researchers counted roughly 150 TCR beta chains as cytomegalovirus-associated. There were some public TCRs occurring in many donors, but most TCR sequences were rare. As was reported, the classifier diagnosed cytomegalovirus status with high specificity and sensitivity. According to a subsequent analysis, TCR clusters identified in the first cohort showed a tendency to co-occur across the roughly 130 validation repertoires.

Here immunoSEQ multiplex PCR was the method, and the copy in TCRdb shows in-frame clones only, minus some. The data hold around 86,000 clones, with approximately 93% observed a single time. Turning to this clone: What it binds is unknown.

This chain uses TRBV11-2 with TRBJ2-7, with 9 bases aligning to TRBD1. This TCR derives from a woman in her 30s in good health and CMV-seropositive. The sequenced material came from PBMCs. CDR3 protein: CASSYGQGWYEQYF. The CDR3 DNA reads as TGTGCCAGCAGCTACGGACAGGGGTGGTACGAGCAGTACTTC.